Listed below are T cell receptor beta chains from one sample, sequenced in a study of identical twins. A single record per CDR3 protein comes from TCRdb applying MiXCR to the 5' RACE reads. The sample contains 500,000 or so distinct CDR3 sequences, 14% of which appear only once. The same sample was also studied in work on yellow fever vaccine responses in identical twins.

The source material was CD4+ T cells sorted from blood. These TCRs come from a woman aged 18 to 35 in good health. The CDR3 runs from the conserved cysteine through the conserved F or W. Each record gives: J gene, D gene, clone size, V gene, CDR3 protein, CDR3 DNA. D genes are given only for firm matches. Rows give clone size only sometimes, using once, few, many, or a class for an expanded clone.

J: TRBJ1-1
D: -
size: few
V: TRBV30
CDR3: CAWSVQGAEAFF
DNA: TGTGCCTGGAGTGTACAGGGAGCTGAAGCTTTCTTT

J: TRBJ2-1
D: -
size: -
V: TRBV5-6
CDR3: CASSLVDRLVNEQFF
DNA: TGTGCCAGCAGCTTGGTGGACAGATTAGTTAATGAGCAGTTCTTC

J: TRBJ2-3
D: -
size: -
V: TRBV7-2
CDR3: CASSTLGIDTQYF
DNA: TGTGCCAGCAGCACCCTGGGGATAGATACGCAGTATTTT

J: TRBJ2-1
D: -
size: few
V: TRBV30
CDR3: CAYPGAYNEQFF
DNA: TGTGCCTACCCAGGGGCATACAATGAGCAGTTCTTC

J: TRBJ2-3
D: TRBD1
size: few
V: TRBV7-9
CDR3: CASRQKVGTGGTDTQYF
DNA: TGTGCCAGCAGACAAAAAGTCGGGACAGGGGGCACAGATACGCAGTATTTT

J: TRBJ2-7
D: TRBD2
size: -
V: TRBV3-1
CDR3: CASSQGASGIEQYF
DNA: TGTGCCAGCAGCCAAGGAGCTAGCGGTATCGAGCAGTACTTC

J: TRBJ2-1
D: TRBD2
size: -
V: TRBV20-1
CDR3: CSARVGASGSSVGEQFF
DNA: TGCAGTGCTAGAGTCGGGGCTAGCGGGAGTTCCGTGGGAGAGCAGTTCTTC

J: TRBJ2-1
D: TRBD2
size: -
V: TRBV6-1
CDR3: CASSEGLAGRNEQFF
DNA: TGTGCCAGCAGTGAAGGCCTAGCGGGAAGGAATGAGCAGTTCTTC

J: TRBJ2-4
D: TRBD2
size: few
V: TRBV6-5
CDR3: CASSYSWEGLVAKNIQYF
DNA: TGTGCCAGCAGTTACTCGTGGGAGGGTCTGGTGGCCAAAAACATTCAGTACTTC

J: TRBJ2-5
D: TRBD1
size: few
V: TRBV11-2
CDR3: CASSLTPGTDFQETQYF
DNA: TGTGCCAGCAGCCTTACTCCCGGGACAGATTTCCAAGAGACCCAGTACTTC

J: TRBJ2-1
D: -
size: -
V: TRBV7-2
CDR3: CASSLAVGATYNEQFF
DNA: TGTGCCAGCAGCTTAGCCGTCGGGGCCACCTACAATGAGCAGTTCTTC

J: TRBJ1-1
D: -
size: -
V: TRBV11-2
CDR3: CASSLEVANTEAFF
DNA: TGTGCCAGCAGCTTAGAGGTCGCGAACACTGAAGCTTTCTTT

J: TRBJ1-6
D: -
size: few
V: TRBV5-1
CDR3: CASSLGQKNSPLHF
DNA: TGCGCCAGCAGCTTGGGACAGAAGAATTCACCCCTCCACTTT

J: TRBJ2-2
D: -
size: few
V: TRBV11-2
CDR3: CASSPIQGPGELFF
DNA: TGTGCCAGCAGCCCGATACAGGGCCCCGGGGAGCTGTTTTTT

J: TRBJ2-7
D: -
size: -
V: TRBV4-2
CDR3: CASSQEGGISSYEQYF
DNA: TGTGCCAGCAGCCAAGAAGGAGGGATCAGCTCCTACGAGCAGTACTTC

J: TRBJ2-1
D: TRBD2
size: -
V: TRBV10-3
CDR3: CAISEEGGLAWGEQFF
DNA: TGTGCCATCAGTGAGGAGGGGGGACTAGCATGGGGTGAGCAGTTCTTC

J: TRBJ1-6
D: -
size: few
V: TRBV9
CDR3: CASSVEAGGNSPLHF
DNA: TGTGCCAGCAGCGTAGAGGCAGGCGGTAATTCACCCCTCCACTTT

J: TRBJ2-2
D: TRBD2
size: -
V: TRBV5-4
CDR3: CASGGARGDTGELFF
DNA: TGTGCCAGCGGGGGAGCGCGGGGGGACACCGGGGAGCTGTTTTTT

J: TRBJ2-7
D: -
size: -
V: TRBV20-1
CDR3: CSARIYEQYF
DNA: TGCAGTGCTAGAATCTACGAGCAGTACTTC

J: TRBJ1-2
D: -
size: few
V: TRBV4-2
CDR3: CASSLTPGGGDLNYGYTF
DNA: TGTGCCAGCAGCCTCACCCCGGGCGGAGGGGACCTTAACTATGGCTACACCTTC

J: TRBJ2-7
D: -
size: -
V: TRBV3-1
CDR3: CASSLAATGTYEQYF
DNA: TGTGCCAGCAGCCTAGCGGCCACAGGAACCTACGAGCAGTACTTC

J: TRBJ2-2
D: -
size: -
V: TRBV4-3
CDR3: CASSQAVWLTNTGELFF
DNA: TGCGCCAGCAGCCAAGCCGTCTGGCTCACGAACACCGGGGAGCTGTTTTTT

J: TRBJ2-5
D: TRBD2
size: many
V: TRBV10-3
CDR3: CAISRREGAGDVFSGTQYF
DNA: TGTGCCATCAGTCGGCGAGAGGGAGCGGGAGACGTATTCTCAGGGACCCAGTACTTC

J: TRBJ2-3
D: TRBD1
size: -
V: TRBV10-3
CDR3: CAISPGQSTDTQYF
DNA: TGTGCCATCAGTCCGGGACAGAGCACAGATACGCAGTATTTT

J: TRBJ1-2
D: -
size: many
V: TRBV29-1
CDR3: CSVEEGPGGYTF
DNA: TGCAGCGTTGAGGAAGGACCGGGGGGCTACACCTTC

J: TRBJ2-1
D: TRBD2
size: -
V: TRBV27
CDR3: CASSPVGGGGALEQFF
DNA: TGTGCCAGCAGCCCAGTTGGGGGCGGGGGGGCTTTGGAGCAGTTCTTC

J: TRBJ2-1
D: TRBD2
size: -
V: TRBV20-1
CDR3: CSASTSGGVNEQFF
DNA: TGCAGTGCTAGCACTAGCGGGGGGGTCAATGAGCAGTTCTTC

J: TRBJ2-1
D: -
size: many
V: TRBV29-1
CDR3: CTAMGGGLYNEQFF
DNA: TGCACCGCGATGGGTGGGGGCCTTTACAATGAGCAGTTCTTC

J: TRBJ2-7
D: -
size: few
V: TRBV19
CDR3: CASSIAGQQGNYEQYF
DNA: TGTGCCAGTAGTATAGCAGGCCAACAGGGAAACTACGAGCAGTACTTC

J: TRBJ1-2
D: TRBD1
size: -
V: TRBV20-1
CDR3: CSATMGTGGLYGYTF
DNA: TGCAGTGCTACTATGGGGACAGGGGGTCTCTATGGCTACACCTTC

J: TRBJ1-5
D: TRBD1
size: -
V: TRBV6-2/TRBV6-3
CDR3: CASRGGPSNQPQHF
DNA: TGTGCCAGCCGAGGGGGCCCAAGCAATCAGCCCCAGCATTTT

J: TRBJ2-2
D: -
size: -
V: TRBV25-1
CDR3: CASISRNTGELFF
DNA: TGTGCCAGCATATCCAGGAACACCGGGGAGCTGTTTTTT

J: TRBJ2-7
D: TRBD2
size: few
V: TRBV7-8
CDR3: CASSLEAGGPYEQYF
DNA: TGTGCCAGCAGCTTAGAAGCGGGGGGACCCTACGAGCAGTACTTC